Below, one T cell receptor beta chain is given with its context. No antigen is known for it. This specimen comes from a study of blood T cells in healthy people across ages. Points from the study as a whole: The donors' CMV status was not determined, possibly confounding changes in expanded clonotypes. Investigators treated diversity estimates from one million T cells as underestimates.

Using a J-beta primer mix together with a sample-barcoded 5' primer, a second PCR was run for roughly 6 to 11 cycles. TCRdb passed the 5' RACE reads through MiXCR, listing each CDR3 protein once. The repertoire holds hundreds of thousands of distinct CDR3 sequences, with about 34% as singletons. Each donor supplied roughly 9.2 milliliters of peripheral blood. Sequenced sample: blood. This TCR derives from an elderly woman in good health.

The CDR3 DNA follows: TGTGCCACCAGCAGGGGAGCGGGAGGAGAATACAATGAGCAGTTCTTC. Translating it yields CATSRGAGGEYNEQFF. The chain has TRBV15 and TRBJ2-1, with TRBD2 matching over 9 bases. The CDR3 loop spans 16 amino acids. With 3 bases clipped from V and 4 bases from J, the junction kept 7 bases outside the gene matches. In germline, CDR1 is LNHNV, CDR2 YYDKDF (reference sequence).